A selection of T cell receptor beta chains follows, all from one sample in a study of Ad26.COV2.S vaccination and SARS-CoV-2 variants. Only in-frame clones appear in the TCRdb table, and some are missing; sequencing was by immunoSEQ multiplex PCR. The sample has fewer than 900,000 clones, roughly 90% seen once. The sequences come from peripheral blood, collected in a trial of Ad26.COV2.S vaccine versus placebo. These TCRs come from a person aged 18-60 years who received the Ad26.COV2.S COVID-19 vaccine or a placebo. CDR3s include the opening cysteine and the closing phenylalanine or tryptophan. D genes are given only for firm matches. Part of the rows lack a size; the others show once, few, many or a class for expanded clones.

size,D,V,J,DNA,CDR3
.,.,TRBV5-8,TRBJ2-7,TGTGCCAGCATCCCTCCAGGAGGCTACGAGCAGTACTTC,CASIPPGGYEQYF
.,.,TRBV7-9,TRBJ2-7,TGTGCCAGCAGCTTAGCGTTCGCGGGGCGGCCCGAGCAGTACTTC,CASSLAFAGRPEQYF
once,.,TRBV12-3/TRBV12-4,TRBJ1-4,TGTGCCAGCAGTTTACAGGCTAGGGAAAAACTGTTTTTT,CASSLQAREKLFF
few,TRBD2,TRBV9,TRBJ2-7,TGTGCCAGCAGCGTAGGGCTAGCGGGGCGCTACGAGCAGTACTTC,CASSVGLAGRYEQYF
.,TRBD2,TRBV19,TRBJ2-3,TGTGCCAGTAGGAGAAGCGGGGCCACAGATACGCAGTATTTT,CASRRSGATDTQYF
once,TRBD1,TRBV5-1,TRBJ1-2,TGCGCCAGCAGACCTCGGACAGGGGACTATGGCTACACCTTC,CASRPRTGDYGYTF
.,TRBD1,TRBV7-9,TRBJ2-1,TGTGCCAGCAGCTTAACTAGGACAGGGGGCTCTGTGGAACAGTTCTTC,CASSLTRTGGSVEQFF
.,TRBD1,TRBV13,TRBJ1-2,TGTGCCAGCAGCTTAGGAACAGGGGGCGCCTTTGGCTACACCTTC,CASSLGTGGAFGYTF
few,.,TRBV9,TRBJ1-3,TGTGCCAGCAGCGTAGCAGGGGGAAACACCATATATTTT,CASSVAGGNTIYF
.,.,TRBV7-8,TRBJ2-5,TGTGCCAGCAGCTTAGGTGTGTACCAAGAGACCCAGTACTTC,CASSLGVYQETQYF
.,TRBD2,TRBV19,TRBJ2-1,TGTGCCAGTAGTATGACCCCTCCCCAGCGGGAGATGTATGACAATGAGCAGTTCTTC,CASSMTPPQREMYDNEQFF
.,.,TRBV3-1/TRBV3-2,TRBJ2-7,TGTGCCAGCAGCCATTCAGGACAGACTCACTACGAGCAGTACTTC,CASSHSGQTHYEQYF
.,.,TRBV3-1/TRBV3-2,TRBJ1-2,TGTGCCAGCAGCCCGCTCGGGTCGGGGTCTAACTATGGCTACACCTTC,CASSPLGSGSNYGYTF
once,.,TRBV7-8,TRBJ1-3,TGTGCCAGCAGCCGAGATTCAGGACCTGGAAACACCATATATTTT,CASSRDSGPGNTIYF
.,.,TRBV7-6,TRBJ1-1,TGTGCCAGCAGCGCCGAGGGCAGGGAGAACACTGAAGCTTTCTTT,CASSAEGRENTEAFF
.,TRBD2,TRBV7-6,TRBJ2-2,TGTGCCAGCAGCTTAACCTCTTATCCGACTAGCGGGGGGGAAGAAACCGGGGAGCTGTTTTTT,CASSLTSYPTSGGEETGELFF
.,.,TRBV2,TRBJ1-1,TGTGCCAGCACTCCCGAGGCGGGGCAGAGCACTGAAGCTTTCTTT,CASTPEAGQSTEAFF
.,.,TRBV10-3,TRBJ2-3,TGTGCCATCAGCCCTAGCGGCACAGATACGCAGTATTTT,CAISPSGTDTQYF
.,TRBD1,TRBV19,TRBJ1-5,TGTGCCAGTGCTGGGACAGGGTTGCAGCCCCAGCATTTT,CASAGTGLQPQHF
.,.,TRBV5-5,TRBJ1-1,TGTGCCAGCAGCTTGGCGGGACAACCCACCGAAGCTTTCTTT,CASSLAGQPTEAFF
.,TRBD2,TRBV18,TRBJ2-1,TGTGCCAGCTCACCCCTAGCGGACAATGAGCAGTTCTTC,CASSPLADNEQFF
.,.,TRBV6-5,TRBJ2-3,TGTGCCAGCCGGAAAGGGGGATGGCACACAGATACGCAGTATTTT,CASRKGGWHTDTQYF
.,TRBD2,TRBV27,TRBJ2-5,TGTGCCAGCAGTCCACACCCGACTAGCGGGAGCTTTGAGACCCAGTACTTC,CASSPHPTSGSFETQYF
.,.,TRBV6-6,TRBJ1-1,TGTGCCAGACAATCGAGTGAAGCTTTCTTT,CARQSSEAFF
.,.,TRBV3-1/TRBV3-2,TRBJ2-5,TGTGCCAGCAGCTCGGAAGGCGGAGAGACCCAGTACTTC,CASSSEGGETQYF
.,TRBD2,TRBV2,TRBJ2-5,TGTGCCACAGCGGGGGAAGAGACCCAGTACTTC,CATAGEETQYF
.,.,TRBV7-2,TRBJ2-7,TGTGCCAGCAGCCGCGGGACTTCCTTAACCTACGAGCAGTACTTC,CASSRGTSLTYEQYF
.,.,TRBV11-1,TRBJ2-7,TGTGCCAGCAGCGAAGCGGGACATTCCTACGAGCAGTACTTC,CASSEAGHSYEQYF
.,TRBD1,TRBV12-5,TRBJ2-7,TGTGCTAGTGGTTTGGTAAAGGGACAGGGAGGCTCCTACGAGCAGTACTTC,CASGLVKGQGGSYEQYF
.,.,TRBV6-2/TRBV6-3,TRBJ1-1,TGTGCCAGCAGTTACTCCCTGAACACTGAAGCTTTCTTT,CASSYSLNTEAFF
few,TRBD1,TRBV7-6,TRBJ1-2,TGTGCCAGCAGCTTAGCGGAGGCAGGGGGCTATGGCTACACCTTC,CASSLAEAGGYGYTF
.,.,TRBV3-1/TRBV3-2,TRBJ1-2,TGTGCCAGCAGCTTCGGGGTGGGCTATGGCTACACCTTC,CASSFGVGYGYTF
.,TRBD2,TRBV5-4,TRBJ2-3,TGTGCCAGCAGCTTGCTTACTCGAGTGGGACTAGCACCGAGCACAGATACGCAGTATTTT,CASSLLTRVGLAPSTDTQYF
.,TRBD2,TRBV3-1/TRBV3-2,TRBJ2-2,TGTGCCAGCAGCCGAGGGACTAGCGGGACCGGGGAGCTGTTTTTT,CASSRGTSGTGELFF
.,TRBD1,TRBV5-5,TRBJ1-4,TGTGCCAGCAGCGTACAGGGGGCGAGGGATGAAAAACTGTTTTTT,CASSVQGARDEKLFF
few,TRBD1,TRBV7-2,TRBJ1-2,TGTGCCAGCAGCTTAGGTTCAACAGGGGGTTATGGCTACACCTTC,CASSLGSTGGYGYTF
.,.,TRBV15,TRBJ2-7,TGTGCCACCAGCAGAGATGGAGACCGGCCCTACGAGCAGTACTTC,CATSRDGDRPYEQYF
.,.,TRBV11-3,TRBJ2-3,TGTGCCAGCAGCTTACGTCAGGGGGGAAGGGCAGATACGCAGTATTTT,CASSLRQGGRADTQYF
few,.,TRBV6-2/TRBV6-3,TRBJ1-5,TGTGCCAGCAGTTACTTCGCCGGGCAGCCCCAGCATTTT,CASSYFAGQPQHF
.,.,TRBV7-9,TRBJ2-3,TGTGCCAGCACCGTTACAGATACGCAGTATTTT,CASTVTDTQYF
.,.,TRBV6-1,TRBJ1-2,TGTGCCAGCAGTGAACGGTCGGGCAGGGATGGCTACACCTTC,CASSERSGRDGYTF
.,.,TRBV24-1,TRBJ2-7,TGTGCCACCAGTGACTCGTCCTACGAGCAGTACTTC,CATSDSSYEQYF
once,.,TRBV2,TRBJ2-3,TGTGCCAGCAGTGTGGTGGACATCAGGGATACGCAGTATTTT,CASSVVDIRDTQYF
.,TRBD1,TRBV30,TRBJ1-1,TGTGCCTGGAGTACGGGACAGGCGGGCACTGAAGCTTTCTTT,CAWSTGQAGTEAFF
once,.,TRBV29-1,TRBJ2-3,TGCAGCGTTTACCGAGCGTCGGCTACGCAGTATTTT,CSVYRASATQYF
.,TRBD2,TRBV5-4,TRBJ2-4,TGTGCCAGCAGCCCTCCCGGACTAGCGGGAGCAGCCAAAAACATTCAGTACTTC,CASSPPGLAGAAKNIQYF
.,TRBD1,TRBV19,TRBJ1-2,TGTGCCAGTAGTATCGTCCCCCCGGGACAGATCTATGGCTACACCTTC,CASSIVPPGQIYGYTF
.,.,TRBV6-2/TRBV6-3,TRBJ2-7,TGTGCCAGCAGTTTCAAGGGGTTAACCCACGAGCAGTACTTC,CASSFKGLTHEQYF
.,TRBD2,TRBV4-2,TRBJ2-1,TGTGCCAGCAGCCAAGAGACTAGCGGGGGGTATGAGCAGTTCTTC,CASSQETSGGYEQFF
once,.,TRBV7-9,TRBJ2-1,TGTGCCAGCAGCTTATCCGGTCAGGACAAGGCTCTACCCTACAATGAGCAGTTCTTC,CASSLSGQDKALPYNEQFF
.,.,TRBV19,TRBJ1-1,TGTGCCAGTAGAGGACCGGCTGAAGCTTTCTTT,CASRGPAEAFF
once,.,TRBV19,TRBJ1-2,TGTGCCAGTACCCAGGGGTATTACTATGGCTACACCTTC,CASTQGYYYGYTF
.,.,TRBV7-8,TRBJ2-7,TGTGCCAGCAGCCCGGGACTTTACGAGCAGTACTTC,CASSPGLYEQYF
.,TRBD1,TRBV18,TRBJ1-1,TGTGCCAGCTCACCTATCCGGGACAGGAACACTGAAGCTTTCTTT,CASSPIRDRNTEAFF